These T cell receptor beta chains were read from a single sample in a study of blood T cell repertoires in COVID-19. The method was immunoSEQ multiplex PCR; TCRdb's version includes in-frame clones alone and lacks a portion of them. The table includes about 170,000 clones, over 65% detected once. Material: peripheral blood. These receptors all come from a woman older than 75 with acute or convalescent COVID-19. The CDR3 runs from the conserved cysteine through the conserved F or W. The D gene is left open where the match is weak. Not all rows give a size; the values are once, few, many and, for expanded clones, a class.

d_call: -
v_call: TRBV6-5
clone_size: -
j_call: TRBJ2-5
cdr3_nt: TGTGCCAGCAGGCCACAGGTCTTCCAAGAGACCCAGTACTTC
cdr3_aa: CASRPQVFQETQYF

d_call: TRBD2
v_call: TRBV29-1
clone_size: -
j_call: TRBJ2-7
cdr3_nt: TGCAGCGTTGAGGGACTAGGGGGCTACGAGCAGTACTTC
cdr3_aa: CSVEGLGGYEQYF

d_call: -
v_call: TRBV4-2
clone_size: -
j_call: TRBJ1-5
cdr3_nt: TGTGCCAGCAGCCAACAGATAAATCAGCCCCAGCATTTT
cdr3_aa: CASSQQINQPQHF

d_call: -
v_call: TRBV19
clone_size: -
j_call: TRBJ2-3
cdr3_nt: TGTGCCAGTACTGATTTAGCGGAAACTAGCACAGATACGCAGTATTTT
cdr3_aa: CASTDLAETSTDTQYF

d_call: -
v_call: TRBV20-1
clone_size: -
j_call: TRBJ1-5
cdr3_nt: TGCAGTGCTAGTCGAGTCTCTCAGCCCCAGCATTTT
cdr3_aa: CSASRVSQPQHF

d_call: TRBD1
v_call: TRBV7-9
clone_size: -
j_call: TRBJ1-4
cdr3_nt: TGTGCCACCTCCGTGAGGGGGCTAAATGAAAAACTGTTTTTT
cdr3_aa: CATSVRGLNEKLFF

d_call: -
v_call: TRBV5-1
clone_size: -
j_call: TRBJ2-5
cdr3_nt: TGCGCCAGCAGCTCCTTCCCGGGGAACCAAGAGACCCAGTACTTC
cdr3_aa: CASSSFPGNQETQYF

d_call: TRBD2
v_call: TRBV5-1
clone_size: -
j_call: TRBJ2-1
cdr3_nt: TGCGCCAGCAGCTTTCAAGCGGGAGTGAACAATGAGCAGTTCTTC
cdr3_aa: CASSFQAGVNNEQFF

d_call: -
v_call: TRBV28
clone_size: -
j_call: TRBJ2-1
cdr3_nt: TGTGCCAGCAGCGGGGATTTGAATGAGCAGTTCTTC
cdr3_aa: CASSGDLNEQFF

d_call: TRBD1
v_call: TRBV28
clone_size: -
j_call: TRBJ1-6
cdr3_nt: TGTGCCAGCAGTCAGGGGACAGGGGGCTTTAGTTCACCCCTCCACTTT
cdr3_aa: CASSQGTGGFSSPLHF

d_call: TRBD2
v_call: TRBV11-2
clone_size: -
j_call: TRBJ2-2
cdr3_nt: TGTGCCAGCAGCTTAGGACTAGCGGGAGACACCGGGGAGCTGTTTTTT
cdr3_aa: CASSLGLAGDTGELFF

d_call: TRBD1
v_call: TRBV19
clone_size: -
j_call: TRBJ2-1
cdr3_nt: TGTGCCAGTAGTAAAGGGGGCGGGCCTAGCAGGTTTAATGAGCAGTTCTTC
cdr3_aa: CASSKGGGPSRFNEQFF

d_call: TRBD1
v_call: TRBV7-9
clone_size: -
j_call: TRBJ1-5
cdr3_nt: TGTGCCAGCAGCAGTACAGGGGGTCTAAATCAGCCCCAGCATTTT
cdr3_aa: CASSSTGGLNQPQHF

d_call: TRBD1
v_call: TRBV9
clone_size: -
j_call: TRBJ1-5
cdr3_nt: TGTGCCAGCAGCCCCCAGACAGGGATCAATCAGCCCCAGCATTTT
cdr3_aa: CASSPQTGINQPQHF

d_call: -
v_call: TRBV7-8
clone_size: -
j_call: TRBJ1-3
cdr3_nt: TGTGCCAGCAGCTTAGTCTCGGGAGCGGGAAACACCATATATTTT
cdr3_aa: CASSLVSGAGNTIYF

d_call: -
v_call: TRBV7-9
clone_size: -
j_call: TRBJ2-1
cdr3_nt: TGTGCCAGCAGCTTCGAAGCAGGGCCCTCCTACAATGAGCAGTTCTTC
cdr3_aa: CASSFEAGPSYNEQFF

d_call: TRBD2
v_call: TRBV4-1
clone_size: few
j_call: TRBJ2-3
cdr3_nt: TGCGCCAGCAGCCAAGATGGCGGGAGGGCCACAGATACGCAGTATTTT
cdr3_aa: CASSQDGGRATDTQYF

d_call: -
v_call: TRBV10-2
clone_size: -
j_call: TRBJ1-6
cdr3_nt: TGCGCCAGCAGTGAGTCCGGGGGTTTATTGAATAATTCACCCCTCCACTTT
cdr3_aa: CASSESGGLLNNSPLHF

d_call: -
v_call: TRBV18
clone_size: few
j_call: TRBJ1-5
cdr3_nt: TGTGCCAGCTCTGGGAAGGCGGGGGAGCCCCAGCATTTT
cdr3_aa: CASSGKAGEPQHF

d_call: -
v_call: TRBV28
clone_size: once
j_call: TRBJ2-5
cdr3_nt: TGTGCCAGGGGTTATTCTCGGGGAGAGACCCAGTACTTC
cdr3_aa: CARGYSRGETQYF

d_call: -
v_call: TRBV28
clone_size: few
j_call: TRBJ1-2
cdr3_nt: TGTGCCAGCAGTTCGGACATAGGTGGCTACACCTTC
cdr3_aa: CASSSDIGGYTF

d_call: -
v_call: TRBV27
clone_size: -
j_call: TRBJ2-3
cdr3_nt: TGTGCCAGCAGTCCCGCCGGGGATACGCAGTATTTT
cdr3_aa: CASSPAGDTQYF

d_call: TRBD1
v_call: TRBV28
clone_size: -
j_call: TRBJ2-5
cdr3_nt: TGTGCCAGCAGTATCCGGGACAGCAGGGAGACCCAGTACTTC
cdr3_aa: CASSIRDSRETQYF

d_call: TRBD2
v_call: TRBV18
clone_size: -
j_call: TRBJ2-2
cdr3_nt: TGTGCCAGCTCACGCGGGACTAGCGGGAGTTATATCGGGGAGCTGTTTTTT
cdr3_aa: CASSRGTSGSYIGELFF

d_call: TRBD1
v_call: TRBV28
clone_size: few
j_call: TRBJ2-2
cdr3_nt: TGTGCCAGCAGTAATCGACAGGGTGCCGGGGAGCTGTTTTTT
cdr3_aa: CASSNRQGAGELFF

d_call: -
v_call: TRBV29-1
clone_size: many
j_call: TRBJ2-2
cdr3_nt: TGCAGCGTTGATCGCGGTTCCGGGGAGCTGTTTTTT
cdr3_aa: CSVDRGSGELFF

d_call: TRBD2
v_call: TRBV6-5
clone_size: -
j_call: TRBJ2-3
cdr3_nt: TGTGCCAGCAGTCGACTAGCGGGAGCGGAAGATACGCAGTATTTT
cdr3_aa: CASSRLAGAEDTQYF

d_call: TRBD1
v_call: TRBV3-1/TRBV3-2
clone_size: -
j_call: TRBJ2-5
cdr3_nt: TGTGCCAGCAGCCAAGGGCCATTTTTTCACGTTCGACAGGGAACACAAGAGACCCAGTACTTC
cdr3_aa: CASSQGPFFHVRQGTQETQYF

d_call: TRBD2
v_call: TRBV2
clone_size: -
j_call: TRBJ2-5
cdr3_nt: TGTGCCAGCATCCAAGAGGGGACTACCCTAGAGACCCAGTACTTC
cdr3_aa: CASIQEGTTLETQYF

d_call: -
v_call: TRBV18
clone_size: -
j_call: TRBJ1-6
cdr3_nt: TGTGCCAGCTCACCGGGCCTAATGAATAATTCACCCCTCCACTTT
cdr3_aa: CASSPGLMNNSPLHF

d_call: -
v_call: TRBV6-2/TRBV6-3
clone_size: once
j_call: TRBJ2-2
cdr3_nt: TGTGCCAGCAGTTTAGGGGCAGTCGGGGAGCTGTTTTTT
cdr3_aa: CASSLGAVGELFF

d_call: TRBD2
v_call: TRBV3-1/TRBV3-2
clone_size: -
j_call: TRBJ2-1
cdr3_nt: TGTGCCAGCAGCCAACAAGCGGGATTCTACAATGAGCAGTTCTTC
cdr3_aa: CASSQQAGFYNEQFF

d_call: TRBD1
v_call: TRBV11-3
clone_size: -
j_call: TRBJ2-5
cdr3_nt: TGTGCCAGCAGTTCACAGGGGGAGACCCAGTACTTC
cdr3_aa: CASSSQGETQYF

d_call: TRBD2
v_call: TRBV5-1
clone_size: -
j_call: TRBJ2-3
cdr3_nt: TGCGCCACGCGGACTAGCGGGAGCGCAGATACGCAGTATTTT
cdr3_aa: CATRTSGSADTQYF

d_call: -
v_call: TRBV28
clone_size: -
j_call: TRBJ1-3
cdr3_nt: TGTGCCAGCATTACCGGGCAGGGAGGAAACACCATATATTTT
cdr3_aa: CASITGQGGNTIYF

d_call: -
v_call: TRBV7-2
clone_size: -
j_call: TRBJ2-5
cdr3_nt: TGTGCCAGCAGCTGGGGGACTGGCCAAGAGACCCAGTACTTC
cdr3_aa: CASSWGTGQETQYF

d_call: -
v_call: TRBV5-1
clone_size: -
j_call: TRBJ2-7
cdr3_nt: TGCGCCAGCAGCTTGGTCCCGGGCAGGGAATACGAGCAGTACTTC
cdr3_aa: CASSLVPGREYEQYF

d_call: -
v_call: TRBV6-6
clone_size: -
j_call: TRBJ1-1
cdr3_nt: TGTGCCAGCAGCCCGGAGGGTAACACTGAAGCTTTCTTT
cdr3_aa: CASSPEGNTEAFF

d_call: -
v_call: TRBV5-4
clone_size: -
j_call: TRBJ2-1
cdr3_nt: TGTGCCAGCAGCTTGGGAGAGGTAGCGCCTTACAATGAGCAGTTCTTC
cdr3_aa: CASSLGEVAPYNEQFF

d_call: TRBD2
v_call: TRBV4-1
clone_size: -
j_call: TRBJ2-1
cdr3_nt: TGCGCCAGCAGCCACGTCCGGGGCGGGAGCTTCAATGAGCAGTTCTTC
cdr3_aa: CASSHVRGGSFNEQFF

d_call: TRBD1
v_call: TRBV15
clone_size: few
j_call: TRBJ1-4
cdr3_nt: TGTGCCACCAGCACGGGGACAGCCGTTAATGAAAAACTGTTTTTT
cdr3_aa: CATSTGTAVNEKLFF

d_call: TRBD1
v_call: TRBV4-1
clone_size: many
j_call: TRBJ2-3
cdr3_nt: TGCGCCAGCAGCCCAAGTGGTGGGACAGGGAGCACAGATACGCAGTATTTT
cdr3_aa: CASSPSGGTGSTDTQYF

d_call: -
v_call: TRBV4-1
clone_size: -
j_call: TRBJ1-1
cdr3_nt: TGCGCCAGCAGCCAAGATCTAAACACTGAAGCTTTCTTT
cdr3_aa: CASSQDLNTEAFF

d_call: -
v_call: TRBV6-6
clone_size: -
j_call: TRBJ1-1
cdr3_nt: TGTGCCAGCAGTTGGCACATGAACACTGAAGCTTTCTTT
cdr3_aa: CASSWHMNTEAFF

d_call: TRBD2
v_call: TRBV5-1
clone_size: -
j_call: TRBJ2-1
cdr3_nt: TGCGCCAGCAGCTTGACTAGCGGGAGAGAAGACAATGAGCAGTTCTTC
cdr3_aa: CASSLTSGREDNEQFF

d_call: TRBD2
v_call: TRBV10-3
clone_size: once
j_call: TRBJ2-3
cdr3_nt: TGTGCCATCAGCCCGGGACTAGACACGGCAGATACGCAGTATTTT
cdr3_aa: CAISPGLDTADTQYF

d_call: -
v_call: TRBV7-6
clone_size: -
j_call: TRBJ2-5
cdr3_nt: TGTGCCAGCAGCTTACTAACAGGCCCCACGGAGACCCAGTACTTC
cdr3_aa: CASSLLTGPTETQYF

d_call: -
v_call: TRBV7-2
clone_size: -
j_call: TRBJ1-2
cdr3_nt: TGTGCCAGCAGTCTATCTCCCCCCCGGCGGACAGCTAACTATGGCTACACCTTC
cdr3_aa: CASSLSPPRRTANYGYTF

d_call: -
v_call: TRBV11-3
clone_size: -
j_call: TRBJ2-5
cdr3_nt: TGTGCCAGCAATCGCGGTGGACAAGAGACCCAGTACTTC
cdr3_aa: CASNRGGQETQYF

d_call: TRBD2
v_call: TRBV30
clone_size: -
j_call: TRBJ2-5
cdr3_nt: TGTGCCTGGAGCGGACTAGCGGGAGGGCGGGAGACCCAGTACTTC
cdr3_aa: CAWSGLAGGRETQYF

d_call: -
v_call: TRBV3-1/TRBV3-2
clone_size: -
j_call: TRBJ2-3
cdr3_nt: TGTGCCAGCAGCCAAACGCTAGTGGTCGATACGCAGTATTTT
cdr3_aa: CASSQTLVVDTQYF

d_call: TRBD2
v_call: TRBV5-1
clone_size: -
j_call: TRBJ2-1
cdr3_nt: TGCGCCAGCAGCCCGGGACTAGCGGGAGATGGTGAGCAGTTCTTC
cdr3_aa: CASSPGLAGDGEQFF

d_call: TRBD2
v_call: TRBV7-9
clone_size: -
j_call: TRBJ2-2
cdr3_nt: TGTGCCAGCAGCCCGGGGGGGGCCGGGGAGCTGTTTTTT
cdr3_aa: CASSPGGAGELFF

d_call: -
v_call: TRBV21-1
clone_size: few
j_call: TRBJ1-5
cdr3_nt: TGTGCCAGCAGCAAACAGGAGCCCCAGCATTTT
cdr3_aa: CASSKQEPQHF

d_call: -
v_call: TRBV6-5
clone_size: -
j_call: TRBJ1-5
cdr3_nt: TGTGCCAGCAGGGCGGGGGGGGGCTGGCATCAGCCCCAGCATTTT
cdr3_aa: CASRAGGGWHQPQHF